The 9 T cell receptor beta chains below were found in one sample sequenced in a study of blood T cell repertoires in COVID-19. Generated by immunoSEQ multiplex PCR, the TCRdb table keeps only in-frame clones and is missing some. Of roughly 150,000 clones in the sample, around 81% are singletons; the top ten hold 11%. Sequenced input: peripheral blood. All receptors come from a man between 65 and 85 years old with active or convalescent COVID-19.

In DNA, the CDR3 is TGTGCCACGCACAGCAACACTGAAGCTTTCTTT. Its protein product is CATHSNTEAFF. This chain uses TRBV6-5 with TRBJ1-1, with unresolved D. Germline CDR1 and CDR2: MNHEY and SVGAGI. Trimming pared 10 bases from V and 2 bases from J, leaving 8 bases between. CDR3 length: 11 residues.

J is TRBJ2-1 and V is TRBV11-3; D is possibly TRBD2 (6 bases). In germline, CDR1 is SGHNT, CDR2 YENEEA. This CDR3 has 14 amino acids. V lost 1 base, J lost 4 bases, and 8 bases lay in between. The CDR3 spells CASSLAGVYNEQFF. CDR3 bases: TGTGCCAGCAGCTTAGCGGGAGTATACAATGAGCAGTTCTTC.

The genes are TRBV3-1 (or the pseudogene TRBV3-2) and TRBJ1-2, with unresolved D. Germline CDR1 is LGHDT and CDR2 is YNNKEL (reference sequence). The V and J ends lost 0 bases and 8 bases respectively, with 19 bases between them. This CDR3 region has 16 residues. CDR3 nucleotide sequence: TGTGCCAGCAGCCAAGACCCCAGTTGGACTATGCGGGGCTACACCTTC. Protein product: CASSQDPSWTMRGYTF.

The chain joins TRBV6-2 or TRBV6-3 to TRBJ1-2; D not certain. The CDR3 runs 12 residues. Trimming shortened V by 0 bases and J by 7 bases, and 6 bases separated the two germline ends. Germline V gene sequence: CDR1 MNHEY, CDR2 SVGEGT. The CDR3 sequence is CASSYSAGGYTF. CDR3 DNA: TGTGCCAGCAGTTACTCGGCAGGTGGCTACACCTTC.

The chain uses TRBV19 and TRBJ1-2; possibly TRBD1 for D (5 bases). The V end was cut by 3 bases, the J end by 7 bases, with 15 bases between. The CDR3 runs to 14 residues. Per the germline V gene, CDR1 is LNHDA and CDR2 is SQIVND (reference sequence). The chain's CDR3 is CASSIRRQTGGYTF. CDR3 coding DNA: TGTGCCAGTAGTATTCGACGACAGACCGGTGGCTACACCTTC. The complete variable domain, with remaining parts taken from reference TRBV19 and TRBJ1-2, reads DGGITQSPKYLFRKEGQNVTLSCEQNLNHDAMYWYRQDPGQGLRLIYYSQIVNDFQKGDIAEGYSVSREKKESFPLTVTSAQKNPTAFYLCASSIRRQTGGYTFGSGTRLTVV.

The genes are TRBV30 and TRBJ1-1; 9 bases line up with TRBD1. Germline values: CDR1 GTSNPN, CDR2 SVGIG (reference sequence). This CDR3 is built from 14 residues. With V trimmed by 4 bases and J by 0 bases, 3 bases remained unmatched. The DNA for the CDR3 is TGTGCCTGGACGGGACAGGGATTGAACACTGAAGCTTTCTTT. Amino acids: CAWTGQGLNTEAFF.

The V gene is TRBV7-8, the J gene TRBJ1-5; perhaps TRBD1 as D (6 bases). V shed 3 bases and J shed 5 bases, with 14 bases lying between them. CDR1 and CDR2 from the germline V gene are SGHVS and FQNEAQ. The CDR3 loop spans 15 amino acids. The CDR3 coding sequence is TGTGCCAGCAGCTTCTGGTGGGGGCCGGATCAGCCCCAGCATTTT. Amino acids: CASSFWWGPDQPQHF.

The chain joins TRBV3-1 (or the pseudogene TRBV3-2) to TRBJ1-4; the D is unclear. The CDR3 length is 16 residues. Germline CDR1 LGHDT, CDR2 YNNKEL (reference sequence). The V gene lost 4 bases and the J gene lost 6 bases, with 18 bases spanning the gap. CDR3 amino acids: CASSRHSGGSYEKLFF. The DNA of the CDR3 is TGTGCCAGCAGCCGCCATTCGGGTGGCAGTTATGAAAAACTGTTTTTT.

V usage is TRBV7-2 and J usage is TRBJ2-1; TRBD1 matches at 9 bases. Germline trimming cut 6 bases from V and 6 bases from J; bases unmatched to any gene: 12. CDR3 size: 16 residues. Germline-derived CDR1 and CDR2 are SGHTA and FQGNSA. The CDR3 DNA follows: TGTGCCAGCAGGGGTCGTGGGACAGGGTATGCCAATGAGCAGTTCTTC. Translation: CASRGRGTGYANEQFF.